The 18 T cell receptor beta chains below all came from one sample that was sequenced in a study of liver allograft versus peripheral blood T cells. Overall study: The authors compared T cell receptor repertoires in transplanted livers with those in the peripheral blood of recipients.

Each CDR3 protein gets one entry after TCRdb re-called the reads with MiXCR. The sample consists of roughly 13,000 distinct CDR3 sequences, 20% to 25% of them appearing once. The receptors shown here come from a human patient who had a liver transplant. Some of the T cells may derive from the graft donor.

The chain couples TRBV9 to TRBJ1-2, with D tentatively TRBD1 (6 bases). The CDR3 has 14 amino acids. The V end lost 2 bases, the J end lost 7 bases, and 15 bases lay between the germline ends. Germline V gene data show CDR1 as SGDLS and CDR2 as YYNGEE. For the CDR3, the DNA is TGTGCCAGCAGCGTGGCGGGGGCTTCACTTGGCTACACCTTC. This codes for CASSVAGASLGYTF. Using reference TRBV9 and TRBJ1-2 for the parts outside the CDR3, the full variable domain is DSGVTQTPKHLITATGQRVTLRCSPRSGDLSVYWYQQSLDQGLQFLIQYYNGEERAKGNILERFSAQQFPDLHSELNLSSLELGDSALYFCASSVAGASLGYTFGSGTRLTVV.

The V gene is TRBV12-5, the J gene TRBJ2-7, with 11 nucleotides matching TRBD2. The CDR3 runs 16 residues. The V segment lost 9 bases and the J segment 4 bases; nucleotides outside the gene matches: 14. Germline V CDR1 and CDR2: LGHNT, FRNRAP. The CDR3 sequence is CASMSGTSGSFYEQYF. The CDR3 bases are TGTGCTAGCATGAGTGGGACTAGCGGCTCCTTTTACGAGCAGTACTTC.

This chain joins TRBV2 and TRBJ1-4; D uncertain. In germline, CDR1 is SNHLY, CDR2 FYNNEI. Deletions cut 4 bases from V and 7 bases from J, with 10 bases between. The CDR3 totals 13 residues. The DNA of the CDR3 is TGTGCCAGCAGTGGGGAAGGGCCTGAAAAACTGTTTTTT. Residues: CASSGEGPEKLFF. The full variable domain, with the rest looked up from reference TRBV2 and TRBJ1-4, is EPEVTQTPSHQVTQMGQEVILRCVPISNHLYFYWYRQILGQKVEFLVSFYNNEISEKSEIFDDQFSVERPDGSNFTLKIRSTKLEDSAMYFCASSGEGPEKLFFGSGTQLSVL.

Within the sample, this clonotype is medium-sized. The J gene is TRBJ1-1, the V gene TRBV19, with D maybe TRBD1 (6 bases). The CDR3 length is 16 residues. Germline V gene sequence: CDR1 LNHDA, CDR2 SQIVND (reference sequence). V lost 3 bases to trimming and J lost 2 bases, with 16 bases between them. CDR3 amino acids: CASSMGKGGGNTEAFF. The CDR3 region has the DNA TGTGCCAGTAGTATGGGGAAGGGGGGAGGAAACACTGAAGCTTTCTTT.

This clonotype showed up just once. The CDR3 nucleotides read TGCAGCGTTGAAGATCGAGGATGGGGCTACACCTTC. This codes for CSVEDRGWGYTF. The genes are TRBV29-1 and TRBJ1-2; no clear D gene. Germline V gene sequence: CDR1 SQVTM, CDR2 ANQGSEA. The CDR3 loop spans 12 amino acids. V was pared by 0 bases and J by 8 bases, with 10 bases between.

A few counts support this clonotype. Here the CDR3 reads CASSYYTGEQYF. The CDR3, as DNA: TGTGCCAGCAGTTACTATACAGGGGAACAGTACTTC. The V call is TRBV6-2 or TRBV6-3, the J call TRBJ2-7; 7 bases agree with TRBD1. After removal of 1 base from V and 10 bases from J, the junction contained 4 bases not matched to a gene. This CDR3 has 12 amino acids. Germline CDR1 MNHEY, CDR2 SVGEGT.

The sample holds many counts of this clonotype. The chain uses TRBV19 and TRBJ1-6; tentative D call: TRBD1 (6 bases). Germline CDR1 LNHDA, CDR2 SQIVND (reference sequence). V was shortened by 7 bases and J by 6 bases, with 19 bases between the two germline ends. The CDR3 has 16 amino acids. Here the CDR3 reads CASTADSGQGNSPLHF. CDR3 nucleotide sequence: TGTGCCAGTACGGCAGATTCGGGACAAGGTAATTCACCCCTCCACTTT.

This clonotype was seen repeatedly, ten times or more. This chain links TRBV19 with TRBJ1-5; D not resolved. Germline V gives CDR1 LNHDA, CDR2 SQIVND (reference sequence). The CDR3 extends over 12 amino acids. Trimming pared 5 bases from V and 4 bases from J, leaving 6 bases between. The CDR3 is CASSQLNQPQHF. CDR3 nucleotides: TGTGCCAGTAGTCAGCTTAATCAGCCCCAGCATTTT.

Many counts were recorded for this clonotype. V gene TRBV12-3 or TRBV12-4 combines with J gene TRBJ1-5, with 7 bases identical to TRBD1. The CDR3 consists of 13 residues. Trimming took 6 bases from V and 4 from J; bases not matched to a gene: 3. The CDR3 reads CASSSGQNQPQHF. Written as DNA, the CDR3 is TGTGCCAGCAGCTCGGGACAGAATCAGCCCCAGCATTTT.

This chain uses TRBV5-4 with TRBJ2-2; maybe TRBD1 (5 bases). Trimming cost V 1 base and J 3 bases, with 7 bases left between them. From germline, CDR1 is SGHNT and CDR2 YYREEE (reference sequence). CDR3 length: 14 amino acids. The CDR3 sequence: CASSLTGYTGELFF. CDR3 sequence (DNA): TGTGCCAGCAGCTTGACAGGTTACACCGGGGAGCTGTTTTTT.

V usage is TRBV19 and J usage is TRBJ1-6; D unclear. The CDR3 is made up of 12 amino acids. Between the trimmed V and J ends, which lost 2 bases and 6 bases, there was a span of 2 bases. CDR1 is LNHDA and CDR2 is SQIVND in the germline V gene (reference sequence). The CDR3 region is CASSIPNSPLHF. DNA for the CDR3: TGTGCCAGTAGTATACCTAATTCACCCCTCCACTTT.

Comment on this clonotype: A much larger clone sits a single nucleotide away, making a read error possible. This chain links TRBV6-2 or TRBV6-3 with TRBJ1-2; no clear D gene. The CDR3 runs 14 residues. The germline V gene encodes CDR1 MNHEY and CDR2 SVGEGT. V lost 8 bases to trimming and J lost 3 bases, with 16 bases between them. CDR3 sequence (DNA): TGTGCCAGCCGATCTCAGAGGGTTGACTATGGCTACACCTTC. This translates into CASRSQRVDYGYTF.

This clonotype came up many times. This chain joins TRBV7-2 and TRBJ1-2; possible D gene TRBD1, 6 bases. The CDR3 extends over 14 amino acids. V shed 0 bases and J shed 5 bases, with 10 bases lying between them. Germline lookup yields CDR1 SGHTA and CDR2 FQGNSA. The CDR3: CASSLAPGQYGYTF. In DNA form, the CDR3 reads TGTGCCAGCAGCTTAGCACCCGGACAGTATGGCTACACCTTC.

The rearrangement uses TRBV19 and TRBJ2-3, with D possibly TRBD2 on 6 matching bases. Germline CDR1 LNHDA, CDR2 SQIVND (reference sequence). V lost 7 bases and J lost 0, with 14 bases in between. This CDR3 comprises 15 residues. In DNA form, the CDR3 reads TGTGCCAGTAACTCCGGGACTCCTAGCACAGATACGCAGTATTTT. It codes for CASNSGTPSTDTQYF. Full variable domain (outside the CDR3, taken from reference TRBV19 and TRBJ2-3): DGGITQSPKYLFRKEGQNVTLSCEQNLNHDAMYWYRQDPGQGLRLIYYSQIVNDFQKGDIAEGYSVSREKKESFPLTVTSAQKNPTAFYLCASNSGTPSTDTQYFGPGTRLTVL.

CDR3 DNA sequence: TGCAGTGCTAGAGATCTAATCGGGACTAGCGGGGGGGCCAGAGATACGCAGTATTTT. Its translation: CSARDLIGTSGGARDTQYF. This chain connects TRBV20-1 to TRBJ2-3; TRBD2 matches 16 bases. Germline V lookup: CDR1 DFQATT, CDR2 SNEGSKA (reference sequence). With V trimmed by 0 bases and J by 5 bases, 11 bases remained unmatched. This CDR3 has 19 amino acids.

This clonotype is classed as medium-sized. This chain joins TRBV29-1 and TRBJ2-3; a possible D gene is TRBD1 (5 bases). The V and J ends lost 0 bases and 4 bases respectively, with 11 bases between them. The germline CDR1 and CDR2 sequences are SQVTM and ANQGSEA. This CDR3 comprises 14 residues. CDR3 nucleotides: TGCAGCGTTGAAGATCTAAGGGGCGCAGATACGCAGTATTTT. Encoded protein: CSVEDLRGADTQYF.

Within the sample, this clonotype is medium-sized. The rearrangement uses TRBV18 and TRBJ1-1, with TRBD1 matching over 8 bases. After removal of 3 bases from V and 1 base from J, the junction contained 1 base not matched to a gene. This CDR3 comprises 14 residues. Per germline, CDR1 KGHSH and CDR2 LQKENI. The CDR3 here is CASSPGTGNTEAFF. CDR3 in DNA: TGTGCCAGCTCACCTGGGACAGGGAACACTGAAGCTTTCTTT.

This clonotype was seen repeatedly, ten times or more. The chain carries TRBV6-2 or TRBV6-3 and TRBJ2-7; D unresolved. The V gene's germline CDR1 is MNHEY and CDR2 SVGEGT. V was trimmed by 2 bases and J by 0 bases, leaving 8 bases between them. This CDR3 is built from 14 residues. The CDR3 protein is CASSYPDPSYEQYF. The CDR3 DNA follows: TGTGCCAGCAGTTACCCAGACCCCTCCTACGAGCAGTACTTC.